This TCR beta chain emerged from a study of cytomegalovirus exposure and HLA in healthy donors (dated by TCRdb to between 2016 and 2019). Background for the entire study: In an earlier analysis of some 550 of the donors, 250 to 350 Gb of sequence data and 95 million to 130 million unique TCR beta sequences from about 179 million T cells were reported. The study aimed to test whether signatures of past pathogen exposure could be identified by cataloging public T cell receptors. An early release covering roughly 600 HLA-typed donors comprised approximately 300 gigabases of sequencing data and tens of millions of unique TCR sequences. The study profiled the T cell repertoires of about 640 subjects by immunosequencing and related them to cytomegalovirus serostatus. A later analysis re-examined previously published TCR beta repertoires from several hundred donors and added high-resolution HLA genotyping to investigate patterns of TCR occurrence. To predict cytomegalovirus infection status, the study combined high-throughput TCR immunosequencing, statistical association of individual TCRs with disease status, and machine learning. HLA typing included class I and class II loci at four-digit resolution. A later genetic analysis used genome-wide SNP genotypes for about 65% of the 666 donors, treating that subset as a discovery cohort. Donor age, sex, ethnicity and CMV serostatus were compiled alongside the repertoire data. The number of donors typed differed by locus, with about 629-640 for A, B, C, DRB1 and DQB1, around 560 for DQA1, 600 to 610 for DPA1, and under 490 for DPB1. Roughly 5 DR-DQ haplotypes were handled as single units for association and clustering, since linkage in the cohort was strong. An earlier analysis of approximately 580 of the donors used high-throughput TCR beta sequencing to judge whether each TCR beta V gene segment behaved as functional or pseudogenic. Every repertoire in the discovery cohort had been generated on one and the same sequencing platform. Of the roughly 400 genotyped donors, 75% to 85% were placed in the genetic ancestry cluster associated with self-reported Caucasian donors. Besides the first cohort of roughly 640 subjects, a separate validation cohort made up of some 110 different subjects was used. In the later analysis, no new phenotypic data were used to find candidate immune exposures; instead, reliance was placed on TCR beta sequences and their occurrence across donors. Among several hundred genotyped donors of the cohort, an average of approximately 240,000 unique TCR beta nucleotide sequences was sequenced per donor, of which about 18% were non-productive. Points the paper makes about the study in general: A cluster of highly shared sequence variants was judged likely to be a technical artifact of the sequencing pipeline. The earlier analysis of fewer than 750 of the donors excluded approximately 17 rarely observed V segments, including chromosome 9 orphons, because counts were too low. When HLA alleles, especially DR and DQ, strongly co-occurred, attributing TCR associations to individual alleles was difficult. This cohort had only TCR beta chains sequenced, and the lack of alpha or paired-chain data limited which features could be detected. According to a later analysis, most CMV-associated TCR beta chains appeared to be HLA-restricted, and the HLA associations seemed to be driven largely by CMV exposure. Because some donors lacked HLA typing at each locus, the association tests relied only on the typed subset. A later analysis found that HLA-associated TCR beta chains were more clonally expanded and had lower generation probabilities than equally common non-associated chains. A later genetic analysis associated a missense DCLRE1C variant with V-gene and J-gene trimming of TCR beta chains, and an independent cohort replicated the association. A later analysis found that TCR association rates varied across HLA loci, with DRB1 alleles showing the most associated TCRs and HLA-C alleles the fewest. A later analysis reported that several top co-occurrence clusters appeared linked to parvovirus B19, influenza, CMV and Epstein-Barr virus. In vitro tests confirmed that three of the cytomegalovirus-associated TCR beta chains recognize cytomegalovirus antigens. In an earlier analysis of fewer than 750 of the donors, most TCR beta V segments were observed in productive rearrangements about 87% or about 30% of the time, broadly matching IMGT annotations. A later analysis associated 15,000 or so TCR beta sequences with specific HLA alleles at a false discovery rate of 0.05. For the cohort, immune exposure information was limited to CMV serostatus. It was suggested by the authors that the approach could potentially be generalized to other disease states and immunological phenotypes. The 87-base-pair reads could not distinguish some IMGT-functional V segments, including TRBV6-2 and TRBV6-3, so those segments were excluded. A further reported finding was that TCR beta sequences accurately predicted the HLA-A and HLA-B alleles for most subjects in the first cohort. Linkage disequilibrium might explain the correlated functional status among segregating V segments, but an unknown experimental factor could not be ruled out. A total of about 180 TCR beta chains were listed by the study as associated with cytomegalovirus. Presence/absence analyses assumed roughly uniform sequencing depth across donors, an assumption that may not hold. While some public TCRs were present in many individuals, most TCR sequences turned up only very rarely across donors. According to a later genetic analysis, donors in an Asian-associated ancestry cluster had fewer N-insertions in productive TCRs than the approximately 650-donor mean. The classifier was reported to diagnose cytomegalovirus status with high specificity and sensitivity in both the original and validation cohorts.

Libraries were made using the immunoSEQ multiplex PCR assay. For the multiplex PCR, a mixture combining 60 forward primers for TCR Vbeta segments and 13 reverse primers for TCR Jbeta segments was used. The CDR3 region of rearranged TCR beta genes was amplified from genomic DNA by a multiplex PCR assay. On the Illumina HiSeq System, the amplified TCR beta libraries were sequenced as 87-base-pair reads. Concerning the study's data processing: Across the roughly 600 repertoires, a later analysis counted about 81 million unique TCR beta chains, approximately 12 million of which were shared by at least two donors. A nearest-neighbor algorithm error-corrected the raw reads and collapsed the reads into unique sequences, merging closely related sequences to remove PCR and sequencing errors. Alignment of CDR3 sequences to IMGT reference sequences was used to assign V, D and J gene segments. Each retained sequence needed at least a six-nucleotide match to both a V gene segment and a J gene segment. A rearrangement counted as productive if the CDR3 had no stop codons and remained in frame with V and J, and every other rearrangement counted as non-productive. CDR3 was defined by IMGT convention, running from the second conserved V-encoded cysteine to the conserved J-encoded phenylalanine. In an earlier analysis of just under 600 of the donors, sequences lacking an unambiguous match to a single V gene segment were excluded. In an earlier analysis of about 590 of the donors, a V segment was called functional when productive rearrangements were above 56.7%, and segregating when the standard deviation between donors exceeded 5%. A statistical classification framework was built to diagnose cytomegalovirus status from the catalog of TCR beta chain sequences. In a later analysis, TCR nucleotide sequences were compared against IMGT/GENE-DB human TR gene sequences so that V and J genes could be assigned. In a later analysis, CDR3 sequences and most-parsimonious VDJ recombination scenarios were assigned using the TCRdist pipeline. In a later analysis, each TCR beta chain was defined by its CDR3 amino acid sequence together with its V-gene family, and reads lacking a unique V-gene family were excluded. A later analysis removed 500 to 600 highly shared, low-generation-probability nucleotide sequences to deal with suspected cross-contamination and a sequencing artifact. In a later analysis, a clonal expansion index was calculated for each public chain from normalized within-repertoire ranks of inferred template counts. In a later analysis, generation probabilities were computed with a VDJ recombination model fitted to out-of-frame rearrangements, and the resulting probabilities were checked against IGoR. In a later analysis, hypergeometric tests were used to score TCR-TCR, TCR-HLA and TCR-CMV co-occurrence, with a repertoire-size bias correction applied to TCR pairs. False discovery rates were estimated in a later analysis by permuting HLA or CMV assignments 20 times. In a later analysis, co-occurring TCRs were grouped with DBSCAN, and TCRdist sequence similarity was added when clustering was performed within HLA-allele-positive subsets. Repertoires with fewer than 30,000 or more than 120,000 public chains were left out of co-occurrence clustering, as were four to six repertoires with anomalous nucleotide sharing. TCRdb retrieved this table from immuneACCESS and kept in-frame rearrangements only. Not all clones are present; in checked studies, unresolved V genes account for under half, and no reason is known for the remainder. The DNA gave D and trimming, while V, J and clone size come from that table. The sample yields about 89,000 clones; around three quarters were counted once. 1.1% to 1.5% of the sample rests with the top ten.

In regard to this clone: The antigen it binds to is not known. No much larger clone exists at a distance of one base, and base qualities are not known.

The CDR3, from cysteine to phenylalanine, totals 16 residues. Only the CDR3 region is kept as DNA, spanning 48 bases read in frame from base 1. CDR1 is given as SGHRS and CDR2 as YFSETQ, both from the germline V gene. V is cut back by 0 bases and J by 2 bases, with 6 bases in the junction unmatched. In total, roughly 710 healthy bone marrow donors made up the cohort. At the time of sampling, all cohort members were nominally healthy, though unrecorded immune exposures were likely present. The donor was CMV seronegative and belonged to the group of 352 seronegative cohort members. A peripheral blood sample was collected from each donor, and TCR beta sequencing was performed on peripheral blood mononuclear cells. The Qiagen DNeasy Blood Extraction Kit was used to extract genomic DNA from the blood cell samples.

The sample consisted of PBMCs. In this chain, TRBV5-1 is recombined with TRBJ2-5; the central 8 bases match TRBD2. This receptor was obtained from a male donor in good health and CMV-seronegative. The DNA reads TGCGCCAGCAGCTTGGTCGGGGGGGCGGGGCAAGAGACCCAGTACTTC. This codes for CASSLVGGAGQETQYF.